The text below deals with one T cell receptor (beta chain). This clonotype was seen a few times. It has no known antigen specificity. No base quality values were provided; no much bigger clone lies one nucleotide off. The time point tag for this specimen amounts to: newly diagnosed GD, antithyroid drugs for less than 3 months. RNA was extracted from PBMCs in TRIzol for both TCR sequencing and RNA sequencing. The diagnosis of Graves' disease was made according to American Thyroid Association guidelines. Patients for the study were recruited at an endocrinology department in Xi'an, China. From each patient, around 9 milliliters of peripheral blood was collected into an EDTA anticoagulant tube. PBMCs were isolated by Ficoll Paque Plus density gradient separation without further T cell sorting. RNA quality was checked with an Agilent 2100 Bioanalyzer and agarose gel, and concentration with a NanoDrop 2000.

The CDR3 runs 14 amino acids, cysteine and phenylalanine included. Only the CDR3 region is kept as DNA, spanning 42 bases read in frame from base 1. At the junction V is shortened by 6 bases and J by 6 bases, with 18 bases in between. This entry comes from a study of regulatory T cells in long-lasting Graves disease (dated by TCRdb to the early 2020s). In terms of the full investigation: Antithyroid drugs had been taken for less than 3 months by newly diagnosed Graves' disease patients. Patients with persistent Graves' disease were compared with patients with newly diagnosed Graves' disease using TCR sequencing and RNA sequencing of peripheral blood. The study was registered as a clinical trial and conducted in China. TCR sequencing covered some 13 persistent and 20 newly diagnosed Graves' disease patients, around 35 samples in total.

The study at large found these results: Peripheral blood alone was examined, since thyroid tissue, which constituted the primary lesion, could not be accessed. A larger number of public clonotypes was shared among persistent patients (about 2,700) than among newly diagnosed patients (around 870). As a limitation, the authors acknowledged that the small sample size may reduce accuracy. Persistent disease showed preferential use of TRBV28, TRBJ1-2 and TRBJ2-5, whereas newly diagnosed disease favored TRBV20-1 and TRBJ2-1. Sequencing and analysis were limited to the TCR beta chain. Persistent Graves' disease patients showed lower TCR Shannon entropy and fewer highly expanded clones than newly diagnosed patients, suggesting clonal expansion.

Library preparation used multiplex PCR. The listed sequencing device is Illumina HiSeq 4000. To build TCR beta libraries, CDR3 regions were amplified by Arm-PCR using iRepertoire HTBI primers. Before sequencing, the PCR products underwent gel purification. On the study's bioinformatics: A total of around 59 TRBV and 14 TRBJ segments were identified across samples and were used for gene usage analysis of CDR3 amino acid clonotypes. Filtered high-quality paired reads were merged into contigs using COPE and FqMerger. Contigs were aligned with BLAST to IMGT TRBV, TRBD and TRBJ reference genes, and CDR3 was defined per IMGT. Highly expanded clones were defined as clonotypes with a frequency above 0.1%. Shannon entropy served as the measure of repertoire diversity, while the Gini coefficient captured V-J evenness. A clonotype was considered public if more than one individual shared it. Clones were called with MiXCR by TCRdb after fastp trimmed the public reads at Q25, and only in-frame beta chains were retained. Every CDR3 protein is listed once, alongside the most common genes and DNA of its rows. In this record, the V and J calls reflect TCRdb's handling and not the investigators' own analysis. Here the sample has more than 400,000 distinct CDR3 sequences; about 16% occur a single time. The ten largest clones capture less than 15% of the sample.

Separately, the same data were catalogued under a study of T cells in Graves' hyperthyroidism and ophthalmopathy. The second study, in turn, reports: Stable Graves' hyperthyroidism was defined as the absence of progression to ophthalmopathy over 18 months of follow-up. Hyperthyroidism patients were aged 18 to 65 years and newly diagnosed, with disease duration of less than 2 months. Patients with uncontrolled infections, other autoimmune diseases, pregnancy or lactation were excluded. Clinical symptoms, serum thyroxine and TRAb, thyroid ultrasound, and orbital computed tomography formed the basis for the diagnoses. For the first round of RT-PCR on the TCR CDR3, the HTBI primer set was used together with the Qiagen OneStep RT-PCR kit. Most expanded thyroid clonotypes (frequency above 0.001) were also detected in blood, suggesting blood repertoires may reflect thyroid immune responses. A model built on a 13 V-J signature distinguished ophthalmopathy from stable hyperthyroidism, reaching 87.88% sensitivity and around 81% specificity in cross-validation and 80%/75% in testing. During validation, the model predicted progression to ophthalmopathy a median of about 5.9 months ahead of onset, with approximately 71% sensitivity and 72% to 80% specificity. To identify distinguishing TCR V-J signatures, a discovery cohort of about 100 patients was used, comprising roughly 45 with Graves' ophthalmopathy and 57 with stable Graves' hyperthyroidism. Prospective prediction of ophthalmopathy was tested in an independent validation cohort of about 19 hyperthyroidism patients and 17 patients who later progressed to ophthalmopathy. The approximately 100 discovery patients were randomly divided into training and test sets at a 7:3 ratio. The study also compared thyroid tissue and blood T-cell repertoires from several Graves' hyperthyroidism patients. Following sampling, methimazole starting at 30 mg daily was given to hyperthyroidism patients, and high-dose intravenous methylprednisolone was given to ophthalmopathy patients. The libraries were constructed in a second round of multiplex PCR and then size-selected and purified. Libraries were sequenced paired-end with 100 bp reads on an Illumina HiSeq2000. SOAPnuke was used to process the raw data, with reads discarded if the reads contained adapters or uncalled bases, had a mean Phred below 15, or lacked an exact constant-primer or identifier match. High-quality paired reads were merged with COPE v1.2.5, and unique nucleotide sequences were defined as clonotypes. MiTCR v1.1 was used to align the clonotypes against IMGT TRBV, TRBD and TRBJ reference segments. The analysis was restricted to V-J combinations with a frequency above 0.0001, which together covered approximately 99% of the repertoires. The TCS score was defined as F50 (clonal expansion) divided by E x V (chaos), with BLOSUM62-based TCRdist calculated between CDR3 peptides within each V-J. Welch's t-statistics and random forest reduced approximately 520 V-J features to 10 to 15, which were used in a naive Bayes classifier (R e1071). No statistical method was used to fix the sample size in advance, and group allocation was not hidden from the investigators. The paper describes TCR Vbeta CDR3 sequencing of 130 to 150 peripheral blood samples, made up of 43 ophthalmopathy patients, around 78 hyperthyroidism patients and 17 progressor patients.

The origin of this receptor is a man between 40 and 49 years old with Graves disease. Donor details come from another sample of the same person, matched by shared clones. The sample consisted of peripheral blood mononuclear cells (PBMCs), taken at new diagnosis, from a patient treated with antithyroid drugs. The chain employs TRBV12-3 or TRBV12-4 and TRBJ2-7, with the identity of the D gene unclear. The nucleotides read TGTGCCAGCAGCCTTCCCAGGCCGGGTGCCGAGCAGTACTTC. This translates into CASSLPRPGAEQYF.